This entry lists 5 T cell receptor beta chains sequenced from one sample in a study of blood T cell repertoires in COVID-19. Assay used: immunoSEQ multiplex PCR; TCRdb lists only in-frame clones, some missing. The data contain around 270,000 clones, approximately 86% of them seen just once; the ten biggest clones take up approximately 2%. Input material: peripheral blood. These receptors all come from a man between 25 and 39 years old with active or convalescent COVID-19.

The chain recombines TRBV19 with TRBJ1-5, with D possibly being TRBD1 (6 bases). Per the germline V gene, CDR1 is LNHDA and CDR2 is SQIVND (reference sequence). Trimming removed 6 bases at V and 0 bases at J, with 12 bases between. The CDR3 extends over 15 amino acids. The CDR3 DNA is TGTGCCAGTAGCCGGACAGCTTATAGCAATCAGCCCCAGCATTTT. The encoded protein is CASSRTAYSNQPQHF.

This clone was detected a few times. The V call is TRBV2, the J call TRBJ2-5; D is perhaps TRBD2 (7 bases). The CDR3 runs 16 residues. CDR1 and CDR2 from the germline V gene are SNHLY and FYNNEI. Trimming stripped 3 bases from V and 4 bases from J, with 18 bases between. CDR3 sequence (DNA): TGTGCCAGCAGTGATTTTGAGGGGGGGAGCCGAGAGACCCAGTACTTC. Its translation: CASSDFEGGSRETQYF.

V gene TRBV3-1 (or the pseudogene TRBV3-2) combines with J gene TRBJ2-1, with D possibly TRBD2 on 6 matching bases. This CDR3 is built from 14 residues. Deletions cut 0 bases from V and 8 bases from J, with 11 bases between. Germline V lookup: CDR1 LGHDT, CDR2 YNNKEL (reference sequence). Here the CDR3 reads CASSQDGGWDEQFF. In DNA form, the CDR3 reads TGTGCCAGCAGCCAAGATGGAGGGTGGGATGAGCAGTTCTTC.

This rearrangement joins TRBV30 to TRBJ2-3; unclear D gene. Trimming cost V 0 bases and J 6 bases, with 10 bases left between them. The CDR3 totals 13 residues. Germline assignment: CDR1 GTSNPN and CDR2 SVGIG (reference sequence). CDR3 coding DNA: TGTGCCTGGAGTGTTGATAGGCGGGATACGCAGTATTTT. Its protein product is CAWSVDRRDTQYF.

In DNA, the CDR3 is TGTGCCAGTAGTATCCCGAGCTCCTATAATTCACCCCTCCACTTT. Translation gives CASSIPSSYNSPLHF. The chain has TRBV19 and TRBJ1-6; D is ambiguous. Germline CDR1 is LNHDA and CDR2 is SQIVND (reference sequence). V shed 3 bases and J shed 0 bases, with 6 bases lying between them. The CDR3 is 15 amino acids.